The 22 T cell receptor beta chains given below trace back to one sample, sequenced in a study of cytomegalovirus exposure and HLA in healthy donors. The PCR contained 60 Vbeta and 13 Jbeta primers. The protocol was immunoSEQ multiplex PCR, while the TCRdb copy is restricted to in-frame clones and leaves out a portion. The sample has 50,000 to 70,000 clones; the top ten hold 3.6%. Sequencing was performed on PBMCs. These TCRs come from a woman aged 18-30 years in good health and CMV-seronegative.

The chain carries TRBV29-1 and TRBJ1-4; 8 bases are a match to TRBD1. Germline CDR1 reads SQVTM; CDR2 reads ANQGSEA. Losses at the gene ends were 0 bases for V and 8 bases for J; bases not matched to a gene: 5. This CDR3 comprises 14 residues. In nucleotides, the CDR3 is TGCAGCGTTGAAGAACGGACAGGGCGAGAAAAACTGTTTTTT. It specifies CSVEERTGREKLFF. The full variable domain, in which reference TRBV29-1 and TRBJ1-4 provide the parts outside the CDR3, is SAVISQKPSRDICQRGTSLTIQCQVDSQVTMMFWYRQQPGQSLTLIATANQGSEATYESGFVIDKFPISRPNLTFSTLTVSNMSPEDSSIYLCSVEERTGREKLFFGSGTQLSVL.

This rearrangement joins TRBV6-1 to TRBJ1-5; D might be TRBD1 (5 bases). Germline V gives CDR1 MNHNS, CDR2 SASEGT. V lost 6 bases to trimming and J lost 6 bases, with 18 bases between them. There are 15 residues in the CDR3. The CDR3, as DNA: TGTGCCAGCAGGTTGTCCAGGGTGCCCGGTCAGCCCCAGCATTTT. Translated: CASRLSRVPGQPQHF.

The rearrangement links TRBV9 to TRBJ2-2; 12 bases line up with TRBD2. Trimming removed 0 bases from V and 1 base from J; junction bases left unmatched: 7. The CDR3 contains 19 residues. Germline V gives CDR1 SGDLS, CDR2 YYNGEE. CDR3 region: CASSVGYGTSGLNTGELFF. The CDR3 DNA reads TGTGCCAGCAGCGTAGGATACGGGACTAGCGGGCTGAACACCGGGGAGCTGTTTTTT.

The CDR3 loop reads CASSADSGSLEQYF. CDR3 DNA sequence: TGTGCCAGCAGCGCGGACAGCGGGAGCCTTGAGCAGTACTTC. This rearrangement joins TRBV9 to TRBJ2-7; TRBD2 aligns across 8 bases. CDR3 length equals 14 residues. J was trimmed by 7 bases and V by 3 bases; bases with no gene match: 9. Germline-derived CDR1 and CDR2 are SGDLS and YYNGEE.

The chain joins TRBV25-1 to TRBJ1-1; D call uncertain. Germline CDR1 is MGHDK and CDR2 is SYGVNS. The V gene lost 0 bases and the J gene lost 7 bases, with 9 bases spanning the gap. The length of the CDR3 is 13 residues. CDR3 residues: CASSEYWADEAFF. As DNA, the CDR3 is TGTGCCAGCAGTGAATATTGGGCAGATGAAGCTTTCTTT.

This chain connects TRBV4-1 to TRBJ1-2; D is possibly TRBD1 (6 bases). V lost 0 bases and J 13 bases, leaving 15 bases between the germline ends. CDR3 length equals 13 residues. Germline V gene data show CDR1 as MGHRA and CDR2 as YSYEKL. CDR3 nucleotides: TGCGCCAGCAGCCAAGATCAAGGGGGGGCGCCCACCTTC. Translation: CASSQDQGGAPTF.

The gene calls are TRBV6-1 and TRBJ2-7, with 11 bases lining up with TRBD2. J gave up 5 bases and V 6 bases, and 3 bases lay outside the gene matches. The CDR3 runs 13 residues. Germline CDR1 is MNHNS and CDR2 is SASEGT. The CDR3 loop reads CASSKLAGDEQYF. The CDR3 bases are TGTGCCAGCAGCAAACTAGCGGGGGACGAGCAGTACTTC.

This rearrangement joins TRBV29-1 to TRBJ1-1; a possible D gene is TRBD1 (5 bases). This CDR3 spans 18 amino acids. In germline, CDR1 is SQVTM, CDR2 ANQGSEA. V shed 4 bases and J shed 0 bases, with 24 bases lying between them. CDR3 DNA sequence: TGCAGCGTTGCCCAAAGAAGGAAATCGGGGGGGATGAACACTGAAGCTTTCTTT. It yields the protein CSVAQRRKSGGMNTEAFF.

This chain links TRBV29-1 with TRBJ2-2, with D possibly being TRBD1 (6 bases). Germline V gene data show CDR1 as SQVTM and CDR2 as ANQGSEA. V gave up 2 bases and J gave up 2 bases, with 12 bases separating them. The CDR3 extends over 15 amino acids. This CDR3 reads CSVEPRDTNTGELFF. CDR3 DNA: TGCAGCGTTGAACCCCGGGACACTAACACCGGGGAGCTGTTTTTT.

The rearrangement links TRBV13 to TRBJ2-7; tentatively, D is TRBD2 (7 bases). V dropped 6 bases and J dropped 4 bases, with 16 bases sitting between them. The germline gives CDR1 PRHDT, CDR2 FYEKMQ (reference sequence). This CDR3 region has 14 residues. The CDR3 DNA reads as TGTGCCAGCAGGGTTGGGGGGGCGGCGTACGAGCAGTACTTC. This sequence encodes CASRVGGAAYEQYF.

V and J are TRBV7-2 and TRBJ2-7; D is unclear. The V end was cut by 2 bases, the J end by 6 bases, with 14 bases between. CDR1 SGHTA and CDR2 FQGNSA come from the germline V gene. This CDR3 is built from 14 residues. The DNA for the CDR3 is TGTGCCAGCAGCTTAAAAGCAACTGCTCCCGAGCAGTACTTC. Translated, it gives CASSLKATAPEQYF.

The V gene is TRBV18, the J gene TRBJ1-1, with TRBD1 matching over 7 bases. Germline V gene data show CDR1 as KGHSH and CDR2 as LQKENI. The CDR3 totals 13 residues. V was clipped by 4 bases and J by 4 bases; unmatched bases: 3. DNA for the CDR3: TGTGCCAGCTCACAGGGACAGCTCACTGAAGCTTTCTTT. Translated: CASSQGQLTEAFF.

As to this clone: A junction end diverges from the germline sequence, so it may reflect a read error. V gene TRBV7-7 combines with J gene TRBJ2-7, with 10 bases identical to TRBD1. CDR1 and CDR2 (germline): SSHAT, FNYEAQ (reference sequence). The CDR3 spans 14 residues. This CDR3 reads CASSLGQGAYEQYF. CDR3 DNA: TGTGCTAGCAGCTTAGGACAGGGGGCCTACGAGCAGTACTTC.

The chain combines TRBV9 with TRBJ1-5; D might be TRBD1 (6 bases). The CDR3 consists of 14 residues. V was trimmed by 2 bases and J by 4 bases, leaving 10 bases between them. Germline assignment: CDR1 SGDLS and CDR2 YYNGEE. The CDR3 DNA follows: TGTGCCAGCAGCGTCGGACAGTTGAATCAGCCCCAGCATTTT. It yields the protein CASSVGQLNQPQHF.

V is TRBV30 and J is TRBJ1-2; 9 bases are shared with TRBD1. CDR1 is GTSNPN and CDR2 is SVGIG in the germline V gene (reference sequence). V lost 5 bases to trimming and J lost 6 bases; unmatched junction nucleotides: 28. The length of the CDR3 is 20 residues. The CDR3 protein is CAWEDGFFRDRDRGSDGYTF. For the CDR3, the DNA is TGTGCCTGGGAAGACGGCTTCTTCCGGGACAGGGATAGGGGGTCCGATGGCTACACCTTC.

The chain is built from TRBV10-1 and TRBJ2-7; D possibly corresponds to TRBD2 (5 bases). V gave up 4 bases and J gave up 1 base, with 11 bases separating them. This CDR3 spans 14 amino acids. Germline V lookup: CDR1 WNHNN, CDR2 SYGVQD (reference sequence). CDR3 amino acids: CASSVGLPSYEQYF. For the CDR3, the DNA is TGCGCCAGCAGTGTTGGACTGCCGTCCTACGAGCAGTACTTC.

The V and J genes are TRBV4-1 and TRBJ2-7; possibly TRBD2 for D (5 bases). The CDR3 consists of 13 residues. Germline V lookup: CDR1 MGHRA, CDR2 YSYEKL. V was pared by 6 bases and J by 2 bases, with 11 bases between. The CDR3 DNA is TGCGCCAGCAGTCCCGGGGTAACCTACGAGCAGTACTTC. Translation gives CASSPGVTYEQYF.

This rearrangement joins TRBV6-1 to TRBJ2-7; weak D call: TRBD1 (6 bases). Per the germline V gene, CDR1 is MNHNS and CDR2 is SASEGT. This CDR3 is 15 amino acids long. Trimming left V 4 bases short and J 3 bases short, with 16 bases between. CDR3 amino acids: CASSVTGTLHYEQYF. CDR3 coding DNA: TGTGCCAGCAGTGTTACGGGGACACTCCACTACGAGCAGTACTTC.

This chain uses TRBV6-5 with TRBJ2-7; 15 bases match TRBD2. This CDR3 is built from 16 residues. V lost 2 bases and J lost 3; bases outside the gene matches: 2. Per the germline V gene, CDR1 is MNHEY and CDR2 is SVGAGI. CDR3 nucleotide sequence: TGTGCCAGCAGTTACGGACTAGCGGGAGGGTTCTACGAGCAGTACTTC. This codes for CASSYGLAGGFYEQYF.

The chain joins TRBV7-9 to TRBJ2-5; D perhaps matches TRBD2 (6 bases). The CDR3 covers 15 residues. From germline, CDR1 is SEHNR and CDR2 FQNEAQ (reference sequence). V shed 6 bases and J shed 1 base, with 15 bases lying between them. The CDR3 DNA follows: TGTGCCAGCAGGCGGGACCCCCCCGCCCAAGAGACCCAGTACTTC. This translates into CASRRDPPAQETQYF.

CDR3 bases: TGTGCCAGCAGTTACGAAAGGGGGCGCGTCGACACTGAAGCTTTCTTT. Translation gives CASSYERGRVDTEAFF. The V gene is TRBV6-5, the J gene TRBJ1-1; the match to TRBD1 covers 7 bases. The CDR3 sequence is 16 residues long. J was trimmed by 3 bases and V by 2 bases; bases with no gene match: 9. Germline V gene lookup returns CDR1 MNHEY and CDR2 SVGAGI.

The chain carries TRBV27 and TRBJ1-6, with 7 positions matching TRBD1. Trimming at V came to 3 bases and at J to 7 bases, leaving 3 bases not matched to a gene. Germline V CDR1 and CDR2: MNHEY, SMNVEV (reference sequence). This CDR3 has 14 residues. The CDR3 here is CASSFGTENSPLHF. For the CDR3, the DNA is TGTGCCAGCAGTTTCGGGACAGAGAATTCACCCCTCCACTTT.